The 5 T cell receptor beta chains given below trace back to one sample, sequenced in a study of early T cells in non-severe SARS-CoV-2 infection. MiXCR, run by TCRdb on the 5' RACE reads, gives a single entry per CDR3 protein. Of 55,000 to 80,000 distinct CDR3 sequences in the sample, over 10% are singletons; the top ten hold roughly 1.4%. The specimen was whole blood, collected at baseline. The receptors shown here come from an adult who was a healthcare worker with PCR-confirmed SARS-CoV-2 infection or an uninfected control (not recorded which).

This clonotype was seen once. The chain links TRBV11-2 to TRBJ2-7; D is unclear. Trimming took off 5 bases at V and 3 bases at J, with 20 bases between the two ends. Germline lookup yields CDR1 SGHAT and CDR2 FQNNGV. There are 16 residues in the CDR3. The CDR3 DNA reads TGTGCCAGCAGCCCTATCAACCATCGAGGCGGCTACGAGCAGTACTTC. Its protein product is CASSPINHRGGYEQYF. The whole variable domain, remainder taken from reference TRBV11-2 and TRBJ2-7, is EAGVAQSPRYKIIEKRQSVAFWCNPISGHATLYWYQQILGQGPKLLIQFQNNGVVDDSQLPKDRFSAERLKGVDSTLKIQPAKLEDSAVYLCASSPINHRGGYEQYFGPGTRLTVT.

In its sample, this clonotype was seen many times. This sequence joins TRBV6-2 or TRBV6-3 and TRBJ2-7, with 8 bases aligning to TRBD2. The CDR3 has 15 amino acids. Germline loops: CDR1 MNHEY, CDR2 SVGEGT. Trimming removed 2 bases from V and 2 bases from J; junction bases left unmatched: 5. The CDR3 nucleotides read TGTGCCAGCAGTTACGGAGCGGGAGTGACCTACGAGCAGTACTTC. Protein sequence: CASSYGAGVTYEQYF.

The V gene is TRBV12-3 or TRBV12-4, the J gene TRBJ1-2, with TRBD1 as a possible D gene (6 bases). CDR3 length: 15 amino acids. V was pared by 8 bases and J by 2 bases, with 18 bases between. The CDR3 DNA is TGTGCCAGCCTTAGGGCCTTGGGGGCGAACTATGGCTACACCTTC. It yields the protein CASLRALGANYGYTF.

This clonotype was detected ten times or more. The chain recombines TRBV20-1 with TRBJ2-3, with D unclear. Germline V CDR1 and CDR2: DFQATT, SNEGSKA (reference sequence). This CDR3 is built from 15 residues. V lost 0 bases to trimming and J lost 0 bases, with 10 bases between them. Here the CDR3 reads CSARDPGASTDTQYF. CDR3 bases: TGCAGTGCTAGAGACCCTGGTGCTAGCACAGATACGCAGTATTTT.

This clonotype was observed a few times. V and J are TRBV4-2 and TRBJ2-4; D assignment may be TRBD1 or TRBD2 (6 bases each). Germline V lookup: CDR1 LGHNA, CDR2 YNFKEQ. V lost 0 bases to trimming and J lost 8 bases, with 14 bases between them. This CDR3 region has 15 residues. The CDR3 reads CASSQDKSGADIQYF. The DNA for the CDR3 is TGTGCCAGCAGCCAAGACAAATCGGGGGCAGACATTCAGTACTTC.